This TCR beta chain was documented in a study of cytomegalovirus exposure and HLA in healthy donors. With V trimmed by 3 bases and J by 1 base, 5 bases remained unmatched. CDR3 length: 15 residues. Germline lookup yields CDR1 SGDLS and CDR2 YYNGEE. The PCR employed 60 Vbeta primers together with 13 Jbeta primers. Assay: immunoSEQ multiplex PCR; the TCRdb copy retains only in-frame clones and omits some. Of about 170,000 clones listed, 65% to 85% were seen once; the top ten hold approximately 3.4%. Material for sequencing was PBMCs. The sequence derives from a woman between 50 and 59 years old in good health and CMV-seropositive. The chain couples TRBV9 to TRBJ2-3; 7 bases are shared with TRBD2. The CDR3 region has the DNA TGTGCCAGCAGCGGAAACCGGGGGGGCACAGATACGCAGTATTTT. It specifies CASSGNRGGTDTQYF.